Each of the 3 T cell receptor beta chains below was sequenced from the same sample in a study of response to subunit inactivated influenza vaccine. TCRdb re-called the RT-PCR reads with MiXCR, one entry per CDR3 protein. The sample includes hundreds of thousands of distinct CDR3 sequences, 22% of them seen just once. This sample comprised PBMCs from blood, obtained approximately 22 months after vaccination. All receptors come from a man aged 45-69 years who received an inactivated influenza vaccine.

This clonotype was seen at least ten times. This chain joins TRBV12-3 or TRBV12-4 and TRBJ2-1; the D gene is possibly TRBD1 (6 bases). This CDR3 contains 17 residues. V lost 7 bases and J 4 bases, leaving 23 bases between the germline ends. The CDR3 spells CASNRGMGLGQYNEQFF. The CDR3, as DNA: TGTGCCAGCAATAGGGGAATGGGGCTGGGACAATACAATGAGCAGTTCTTC.

The chain combines TRBV6-2 or TRBV6-3 with TRBJ1-5, with a weak D call TRBD1 (5 bases). The CDR3 runs to 16 residues. V was cut by 8 bases and J by 1 base, with 18 bases left in between. CDR1 and CDR2 (germline): MNHEY, SVGEGT. CDR3 sequence: CASRPWGPLSNQPQHF. For the CDR3, the DNA is TGTGCCAGCCGCCCGTGGGGCCCTCTGAGCAATCAGCCCCAGCATTTT.

The chain uses TRBV14 and TRBJ2-1; 7 nucleotides match TRBD2. The J segment lost 4 bases and the V segment lost 4 bases, leaving 19 bases of the junction unmatched. This CDR3 comprises 19 residues. Germline V gene lookup returns CDR1 SGHDN and CDR2 FVKESK. CDR3 DNA sequence: TGTGCCAGCAGCCGCTACTTCTCCCCTAGCGGACCCTTTTACAATGAGCAGTTCTTC. Protein sequence: CASSRYFSPSGPFYNEQFF.